This T cell receptor beta chain was found in a study of Ad26.COV2.S vaccination and SARS-CoV-2 variants. Between the trimmed V and J ends, which lost 4 bases and 7 bases, there was a span of 17 bases. The CDR3 runs to 15 residues. Germline lookup yields CDR1 SGHTA and CDR2 FQGNSA. Treatment reported: some 20 received Ad26.COV2.S at low or high dose, single or two shots; roughly 5 received placebo; per-sample allocation not given. It was on day 63 after the first vaccine or placebo injection that samples were taken. The repertoire was sequenced with immunoSEQ multiplex PCR; TCRdb's copy has only in-frame clones and lacks some. The sample consists of about 400,000 clones, 80% to 95% of them appearing once.

The TCR originated in a person between 18 and 60 years old who received the Ad26.COV2.S COVID-19 vaccine or a placebo. The rearrangement uses TRBV7-2 and TRBJ2-1; D gene unclear. This specimen consisted of peripheral blood, obtained in a trial of Ad26.COV2.S vaccine versus placebo. The CDR3 DNA reads TGTGCCAGCAGCTCCTCAAGCTCGGTCCTAAATGAGCAGTTCTTC. Translating it yields CASSSSSSVLNEQFF.